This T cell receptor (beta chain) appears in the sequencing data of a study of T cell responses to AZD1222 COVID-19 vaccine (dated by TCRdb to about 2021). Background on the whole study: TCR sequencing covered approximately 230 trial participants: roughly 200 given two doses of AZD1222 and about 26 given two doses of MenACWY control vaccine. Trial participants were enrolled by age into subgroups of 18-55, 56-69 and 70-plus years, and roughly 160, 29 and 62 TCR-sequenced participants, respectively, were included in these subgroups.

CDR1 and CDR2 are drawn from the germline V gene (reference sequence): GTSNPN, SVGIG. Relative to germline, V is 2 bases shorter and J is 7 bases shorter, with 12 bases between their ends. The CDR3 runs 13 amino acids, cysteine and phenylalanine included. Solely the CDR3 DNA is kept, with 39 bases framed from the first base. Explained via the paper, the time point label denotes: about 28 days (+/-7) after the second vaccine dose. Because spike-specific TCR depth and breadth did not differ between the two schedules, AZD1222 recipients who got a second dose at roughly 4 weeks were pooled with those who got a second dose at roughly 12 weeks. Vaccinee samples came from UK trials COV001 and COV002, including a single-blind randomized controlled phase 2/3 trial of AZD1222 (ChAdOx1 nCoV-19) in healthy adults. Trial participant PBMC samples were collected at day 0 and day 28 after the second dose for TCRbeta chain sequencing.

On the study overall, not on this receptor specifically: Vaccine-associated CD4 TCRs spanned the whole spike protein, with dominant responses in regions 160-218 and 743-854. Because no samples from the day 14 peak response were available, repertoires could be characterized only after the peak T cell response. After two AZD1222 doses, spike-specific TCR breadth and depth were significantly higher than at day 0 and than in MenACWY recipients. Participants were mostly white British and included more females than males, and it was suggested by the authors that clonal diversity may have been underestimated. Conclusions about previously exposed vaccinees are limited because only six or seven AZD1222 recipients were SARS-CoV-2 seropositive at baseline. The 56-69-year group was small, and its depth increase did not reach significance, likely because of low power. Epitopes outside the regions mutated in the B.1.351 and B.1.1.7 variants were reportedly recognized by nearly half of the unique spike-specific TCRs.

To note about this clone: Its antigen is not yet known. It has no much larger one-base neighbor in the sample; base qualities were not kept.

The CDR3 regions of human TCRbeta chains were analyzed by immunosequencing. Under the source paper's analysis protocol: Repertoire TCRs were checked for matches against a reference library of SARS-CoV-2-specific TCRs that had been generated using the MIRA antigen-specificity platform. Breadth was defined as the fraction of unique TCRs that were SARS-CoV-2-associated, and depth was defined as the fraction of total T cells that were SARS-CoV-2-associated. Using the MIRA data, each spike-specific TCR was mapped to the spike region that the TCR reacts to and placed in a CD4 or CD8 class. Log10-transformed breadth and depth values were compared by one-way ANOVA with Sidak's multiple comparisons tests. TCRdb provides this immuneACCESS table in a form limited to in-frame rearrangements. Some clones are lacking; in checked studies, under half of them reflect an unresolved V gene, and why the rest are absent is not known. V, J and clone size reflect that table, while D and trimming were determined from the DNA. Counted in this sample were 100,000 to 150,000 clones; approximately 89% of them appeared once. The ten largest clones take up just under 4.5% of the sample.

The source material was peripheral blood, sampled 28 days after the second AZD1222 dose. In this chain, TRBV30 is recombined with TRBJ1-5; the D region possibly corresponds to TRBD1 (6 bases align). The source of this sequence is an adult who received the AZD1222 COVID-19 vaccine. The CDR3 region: CAWSKGVRQPQHF. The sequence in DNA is TGTGCCTGGAGTAAGGGGGTCAGGCAGCCCCAGCATTTT.